The 28 T cell receptor beta chains listed next were all sequenced from one sample in a study of shared clonotypes between healthy human individuals. TCRdb's table, derived via immunoSEQ multiplex PCR, lists solely in-frame clones and lacks some. The table has around 1 million clones, approximately 80% seen once. What was sequenced was memory CD4+ T cells sorted from blood. Subset in this sample: CD45RA-negative fraction. The receptors shown here come from a man younger than 35 in good health.

The rearrangement joins TRBV9 to TRBJ1-6; TRBD1 matches at 11 bases. Germline V gives CDR1 SGDLS, CDR2 YYNGEE. The length of the CDR3 is 15 residues. With 0 bases clipped from V and 8 bases from J, the junction kept 1 base outside the gene matches. The DNA for the CDR3 is TGTGCCAGCAGCGTAGGGGGACAGGGGGATTCACCCCTCCACTTT. Protein: CASSVGGQGDSPLHF. The full variable domain, completed using reference TRBV9 and TRBJ1-6, is DSGVTQTPKHLITATGQRVTLRCSPRSGDLSVYWYQQSLDQGLQFLIQYYNGEERAKGNILERFSAQQFPDLHSELNLSSLELGDSALYFCASSVGGQGDSPLHFGNGTRLTVT.

V usage is TRBV5-1 and J usage is TRBJ2-7; D is possibly TRBD1 (6 bases). There are 17 residues in the CDR3. CDR1 is SGHRS, CDR2 YFSETQ, per germline. V lost 1 base to trimming and J lost 0 bases, with 17 bases between them. This chain's CDR3 is CASSLRTTGQSSYEQYF. The CDR3 region has the DNA TGCGCCAGCAGCTTGAGGACAACAGGGCAGAGCTCCTACGAGCAGTACTTC.

This clone has a count of ten or more. The V call is TRBV4-3, the J call TRBJ2-3; 10 nucleotides match TRBD2. The V gene's germline CDR1 is LGHNA and CDR2 YSLEER. Germline trimming cut 0 bases from V and 0 bases from J; bases unmatched to any gene: 3. The CDR3 sequence is 17 residues long. The CDR3 region has the DNA TGCGCCAGCAGCCAAGAGGGACTAGCGACTAGCACAGATACGCAGTATTTT. It translates to CASSQEGLATSTDTQYF.

The chain is built from TRBV9 and TRBJ2-1, with no clear D. The CDR3 length is 14 residues. Trimming shortened V by 0 bases and J by 6 bases, and 10 bases separated the two germline ends. From germline, CDR1 is SGDLS and CDR2 YYNGEE. CDR3 amino acids: CASSVALGSNEQFF. The CDR3 coding sequence is TGTGCCAGCAGCGTAGCTTTAGGTAGCAATGAGCAGTTCTTC.

The sample holds a few counts of this clone. Different DNA sequences within this sample yield the same CDR3. This rearrangement joins TRBV25-1 to TRBJ1-1; D call uncertain. The V gene lost 1 base and the J gene lost 5 bases, with 8 bases spanning the gap. Germline V gene sequence: CDR1 MGHDK, CDR2 SYGVNS. The CDR3 runs to 13 residues. DNA for the CDR3: TGTGCCAGCAGTGAATTTCCAGGAACTGAAGCTTTCTTT. Translated: CASSEFPGTEAFF.

This sequence joins TRBV13 and TRBJ1-4, with 7 bases aligning to TRBD1. The junction had 5 bases not matched to a gene; V was cut back by 6 bases and J by 4 bases. This CDR3 comprises 14 residues. Germline CDR1 PRHDT, CDR2 FYEKMQ (reference sequence). The DNA of the CDR3 is TGTGCCAGCAGGCAGGGGACAGTTAATGAAAAACTGTTTTTT. It codes for CASRQGTVNEKLFF.

This clone was found a few times. The chain links TRBV19 to TRBJ1-5, with D perhaps matching TRBD1 (6 bases). V lost 6 bases and J 1 base, leaving 10 bases between the germline ends. CDR1 and CDR2 (germline): LNHDA, SQIVND (reference sequence). This CDR3 region has 14 residues. Here the CDR3 reads CASRMGASNQPQHF. In nucleotides, the CDR3 is TGTGCCAGTAGAATGGGGGCAAGCAATCAGCCCCAGCATTTT.

This sequence joins TRBV19 and TRBJ2-1, with TRBD2 matching 7 bases. From germline, CDR1 is LNHDA and CDR2 SQIVND (reference sequence). The length of the CDR3 is 14 residues. J gave up 3 bases and V 11 bases, and 10 bases lay outside the gene matches. The CDR3 sequence: CASGGGPFYNEQFF. The CDR3 DNA is TGTGCCTCGGGGGGAGGTCCATTCTACAATGAGCAGTTCTTC.

This clone was seen more than once but under ten times. The chain recombines TRBV19 with TRBJ1-5, with TRBD1 matching over 9 bases. The CDR3 is 14 residues long. The germline CDR1 and CDR2 sequences are LNHDA and SQIVND (reference sequence). Germline trimming cut 8 bases from V and 4 bases from J; bases unmatched to any gene: 6. The CDR3 DNA is TGTGCCAGTCGTCCTGGACAGGGGAATCAGCCCCAGCATTTT. This gives the protein CASRPGQGNQPQHF.

The chain combines TRBV6-1 with TRBJ1-2, with a tentative D call TRBD1 (5 bases). The ends were cut back, 4 bases at V and 6 bases at J, with 12 bases in the middle. This CDR3 spans 13 amino acids. CDR1 and CDR2 from the germline V gene are MNHNS and SASEGT. CDR3 DNA: TGTGCCAGCAGTGTTGGCAGGGTGGATGGCTACACCTTC. Its translation is CASSVGRVDGYTF.

The chain combines TRBV5-8 with TRBJ2-7; 7 positions match TRBD2. This CDR3 contains 13 residues. The junction had 15 bases not matched to a gene; V was cut back by 6 bases and J by 12 bases. From germline, CDR1 is SGHTS and CDR2 YDEGEE. The CDR3 DNA follows: TGTGCCAGCACCGCGGCCATAGGCGGGGAGGGGTACTTC. Translated: CASTAAIGGEGYF.

V usage is TRBV6-6 and J usage is TRBJ2-3; D gene unclear. CDR3 length: 15 residues. Germline CDR1 is MNHNY and CDR2 is SVGAGI (reference sequence). V lost 8 bases, J lost 0 bases, and 15 bases lay in between. The CDR3 nucleotides read TGTGCCAGCCGGAAAGCTATGGCTAGCACAGATACGCAGTATTTT. Amino acid sequence: CASRKAMASTDTQYF.

The chain employs TRBV5-4 and TRBJ2-3; no definite D call. The V end was cut by 4 bases, the J end by 6 bases, with 9 bases between. The CDR3 consists of 12 residues. CDR1 is SGHNT and CDR2 is YYREEE in the germline V gene (reference sequence). CDR3 nucleotides: TGTGCCAGCAGCCGACGTGAGGATACGCAGTATTTT. Translating gives CASSRREDTQYF.

V is TRBV19 and J is TRBJ2-7; either TRBD1 or TRBD2 may fit D (5 bases each). Trimming removed 5 bases from V and 3 bases from J, with 14 bases in between. CDR1 and CDR2 from the germline V gene are LNHDA and SQIVND (reference sequence). The CDR3 covers 14 residues. As DNA, the CDR3 is TGTGCCAGTAGTGAGGGGTATCCGCGCTACGAGCAGTACTTC. Translation: CASSEGYPRYEQYF.

The chain combines TRBV11-3 with TRBJ2-1; TRBD2 agrees at 9 bases. Germline lookup yields CDR1 SGHNT and CDR2 YENEEA. V trimming: 3 bases; J trimming: 4 bases; junction bases outside the gene matches: 4. The CDR3 loop spans 15 amino acids. CDR3 in DNA: TGTGCCAGCAGCTTGACTAGCGGAGCTTACAATGAGCAGTTCTTC. Translation: CASSLTSGAYNEQFF.

The chain is built from TRBV30 and TRBJ2-1; the D gene is possibly TRBD1 (5 bases). V dropped 1 base and J dropped 1 base, with 17 bases sitting between them. This CDR3 comprises 17 residues. Per germline, CDR1 GTSNPN and CDR2 SVGIG (reference sequence). CDR3 sequence (DNA): TGTGCCTGGAGTGATCCACAGGTACGGCTTTCCTACAATGAGCAGTTCTTC. This encodes CAWSDPQVRLSYNEQFF.

This clone was found once. The chain uses TRBV5-4 and TRBJ2-5, with D possibly being TRBD2 (6 bases). V was trimmed by 4 bases and J by 5 bases, leaving 18 bases between them. Per the germline V gene, CDR1 is SGHNT and CDR2 is YYREEE (reference sequence). The CDR3 totals 15 residues. DNA of the CDR3: TGTGCCAGCAGCGATGAGGGACTCGGAAGGGAGACCCAGTACTTC. It yields the protein CASSDEGLGRETQYF.

This clone was found once. V is TRBV6-1 and J is TRBJ2-7, with D possibly TRBD1 on 6 matching bases. The V and J ends lost 5 bases and 4 bases respectively, with 15 bases between them. This CDR3 contains 14 residues. Germline CDR1 MNHNS, CDR2 SASEGT. CDR3 loop: CASSQKGEIYEQYF. The CDR3 region has the DNA TGTGCCAGCAGTCAAAAGGGGGAAATTTACGAGCAGTACTTC.

The chain is built from TRBV7-2 and TRBJ2-7; D is undetermined. V was pared by 3 bases and J by 7 bases, with 7 bases between. The germline V gene has CDR1 SGHTA and CDR2 FQGNSA. The CDR3 runs to 11 residues. The chain's CDR3 is CASSFIGEQYF. CDR3 DNA sequence: TGTGCCAGCAGCTTTATAGGGGAGCAGTACTTC.

The V gene is TRBV5-1, the J gene TRBJ2-5, with TRBD2 identical over 8 bases. V dropped 4 bases and J dropped 5; count of bases not matched to a gene: 10. Germline V CDR1 and CDR2: SGHRS, YFSETQ. The CDR3 spans 15 residues. Written as DNA, the CDR3 is TGCGCCAGCAGCCCCCCGCGGGGGGCTAGGGAGACCCAGTACTTC. Residues: CASSPPRGARETQYF.

This clone was observed a single time. This rearrangement joins TRBV5-1 to TRBJ2-6; D ambiguous. The CDR3 loop spans 14 amino acids. V lost 4 bases and J lost 4, with 9 bases in between. Per the germline V gene, CDR1 is SGHRS and CDR2 is YFSETQ. The CDR3 DNA is TGCGCCAGCAGCCCATCAACGGGGGCCAACGTCCTGACTTTC. Residues: CASSPSTGANVLTF.

This clone was found a few times. The gene calls are TRBV7-6 and TRBJ2-3, with D possibly matching TRBD1 (5 bases). V was cut by 2 bases and J by 6 bases, with 9 bases left in between. This CDR3 has 13 amino acids. CDR1 is SGHVS and CDR2 is FNYEAQ in the germline V gene. The CDR3 here is CASSLQGIDTQYF. In DNA, the CDR3 is TGTGCCAGCAGCTTACAGGGAATTGATACGCAGTATTTT.

This clone was detected many times. J is TRBJ1-4 and V is TRBV6-1; 9 bases are shared with TRBD1. With 4 bases clipped from V and 8 bases from J, the junction kept 8 bases outside the gene matches. Per the germline V gene, CDR1 is MNHNS and CDR2 is SASEGT. The CDR3 is 15 residues long. The CDR3 sequence is CASSGQQGAGEKLFF. CDR3 sequence (DNA): TGTGCCAGCAGTGGACAACAGGGGGCAGGGGAAAAACTGTTTTTT.

Regarding this clone: Additional DNA sequences in this sample encode the identical CDR3. This sequence joins TRBV28 and TRBJ2-2; no reliable D call. V lost 6 bases, J lost 2 bases, and 7 bases lay in between. CDR1 is MDHEN and CDR2 is SYDVKM in the germline V gene. CDR3 length: 13 residues. CDR3 loop: CASSPRNTGELFF. The DNA for the CDR3 is TGTGCCAGCAGCCCACGAAACACCGGGGAGCTGTTTTTT.

V and J are TRBV4-3 and TRBJ2-2, with a tentative D call TRBD2 (6 bases). The germline gives CDR1 LGHNA, CDR2 YSLEER. The CDR3 is made up of 15 amino acids. The germline V and J ends were trimmed by 0 bases and 6 bases, with 11 bases remaining between them. The CDR3, as DNA: TGCGCCAGCAGCCAAGATAGGAGGGGATCCGGGGAGCTGTTTTTT. Translation gives CASSQDRRGSGELFF.

The chain is built from TRBV19 and TRBJ1-2; D is possibly TRBD1 (5 bases). The length of the CDR3 is 13 residues. V was cut by 5 bases and J by 6 bases, with 13 bases left in between. Germline CDR1 is LNHDA and CDR2 is SQIVND (reference sequence). The CDR3 DNA sequence: TGTGCCAGTAGTTGGGGACGGACTAATGGCTACACCTTC. Encoded protein: CASSWGRTNGYTF. Filled out from reference TRBV19 and TRBJ1-2, the complete variable domain reads DGGITQSPKYLFRKEGQNVTLSCEQNLNHDAMYWYRQDPGQGLRLIYYSQIVNDFQKGDIAEGYSVSREKKESFPLTVTSAQKNPTAFYLCASSWGRTNGYTFGSGTRLTVV.

This clone was recorded a few times. This sequence joins TRBV7-9 and TRBJ1-6, with a weak D call TRBD1 (5 bases). CDR3 length: 17 amino acids. The V and J ends lost 3 bases and 8 bases respectively, with 20 bases between them. Per germline, CDR1 SEHNR and CDR2 FQNEAQ (reference sequence). In nucleotides, the CDR3 is TGTGCCAGCAGCTTTTGGGTCGGTGACAGCAGCTATTCACCCCTCCACTTT. Its protein is CASSFWVGDSSYSPLHF. The full variable domain, in which reference TRBV7-9 and TRBJ1-6 provide the parts outside the CDR3, is DTGVSQNPRHKITKRGQNVTFRCDPISEHNRLYWYRQTLGQGPEFLTYFQNEAQLEKSRLLSDRFSAERPKGSFSTLEIQRTEQGDSAMYLCASSFWVGDSSYSPLHFGNGTRLTVT.

The chain recombines TRBV7-2 with TRBJ2-3; unclear D gene. This CDR3 contains 17 residues. Trimming stripped 0 bases from V and 0 bases from J, with 13 bases between. From germline, CDR1 is SGHTA and CDR2 FQGNSA. This chain's CDR3 is CASSLAGAAASTDTQYF. CDR3 bases: TGTGCCAGCAGCTTAGCGGGTGCGGCAGCTAGCACAGATACGCAGTATTTT.